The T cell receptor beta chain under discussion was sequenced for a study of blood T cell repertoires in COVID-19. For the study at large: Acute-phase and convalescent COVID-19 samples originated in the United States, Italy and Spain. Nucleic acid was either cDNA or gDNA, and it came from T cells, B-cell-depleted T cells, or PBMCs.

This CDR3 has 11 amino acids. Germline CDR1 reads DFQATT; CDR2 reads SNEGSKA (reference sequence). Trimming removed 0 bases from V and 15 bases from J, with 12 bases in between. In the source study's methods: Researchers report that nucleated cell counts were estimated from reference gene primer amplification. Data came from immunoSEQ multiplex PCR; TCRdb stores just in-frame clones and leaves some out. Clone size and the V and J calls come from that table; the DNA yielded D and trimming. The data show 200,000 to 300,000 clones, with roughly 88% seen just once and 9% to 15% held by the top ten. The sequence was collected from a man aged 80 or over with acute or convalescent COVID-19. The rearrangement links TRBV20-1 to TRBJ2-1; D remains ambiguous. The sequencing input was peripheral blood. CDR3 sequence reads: CSARDNAVPFF. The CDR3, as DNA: TGCAGTGCTAGAGATAATGCGGTGCCGTTCTTC.